This T cell receptor (beta chain) derives from a study of regulatory T cells in long-lasting Graves disease. Germline V gene lookup returns CDR1 SEHNR and CDR2 FQNEAQ (reference sequence). Trimming removed 6 bases from V and 3 bases from J, with 17 bases in between. The CDR3 is made up of 15 amino acids. This clonotype was detected a few times. HTBI primers from iRepertoire and Arm-PCR of CDR3 regions yielded the TCR beta libraries. TCRdb analysed the multiplex PCR reads with MiXCR anew, one entry per CDR3 protein. Among 350,000 to 550,000 distinct CDR3 sequences, about 17% were seen once, and the ten largest hold about 23%. Time point denoted: newly diagnosed GD, antithyroid drugs for less than 3 months. The TCR library used RNA extracted from PBMCs. The patients were enrolled through endocrinology in Xi'an, China. This sample also belongs to another study, concerning T cells in Graves' hyperthyroidism and ophthalmopathy. In that study: Most clonotypes that expanded in the thyroid above 0.001 also showed up in blood.

This clonotype was sampled from a woman aged 18-30 years with Graves disease. The V call is TRBV7-9, the J call TRBJ1-1; a possible D gene is TRBD1 (6 bases). The sample in question was peripheral blood mononuclear cells (PBMCs), obtained at new diagnosis, from a patient treated with antithyroid drugs. As DNA, the CDR3 is TGTGCCAGCAGTCCCCTACAGGGAAAAGACACTGAAGCTTTCTTT. Translated: CASSPLQGKDTEAFF. The variable domain in full, completed from reference TRBV7-9 and TRBJ1-1, reads DTGVSQNPRHKITKRGQNVTFRCDPISEHNRLYWYRQTLGQGPEFLTYFQNEAQLEKSRLLSDRFSAERPKGSFSTLEIQRTEQGDSAMYLCASSPLQGKDTEAFFGQGTRLTVV.